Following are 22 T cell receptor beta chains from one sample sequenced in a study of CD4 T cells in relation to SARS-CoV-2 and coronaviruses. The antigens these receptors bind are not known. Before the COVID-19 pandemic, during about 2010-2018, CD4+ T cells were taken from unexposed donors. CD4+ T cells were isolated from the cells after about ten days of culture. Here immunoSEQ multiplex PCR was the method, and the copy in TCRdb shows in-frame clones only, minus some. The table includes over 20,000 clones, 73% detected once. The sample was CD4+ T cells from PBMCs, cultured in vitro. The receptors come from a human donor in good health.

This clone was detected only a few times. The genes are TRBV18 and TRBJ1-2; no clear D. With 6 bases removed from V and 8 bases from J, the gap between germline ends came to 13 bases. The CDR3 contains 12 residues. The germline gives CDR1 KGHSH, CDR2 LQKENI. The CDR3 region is CASSPQPEGYTF. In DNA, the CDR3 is TGTGCCAGCTCGCCCCAACCTGAAGGCTACACCTTC.

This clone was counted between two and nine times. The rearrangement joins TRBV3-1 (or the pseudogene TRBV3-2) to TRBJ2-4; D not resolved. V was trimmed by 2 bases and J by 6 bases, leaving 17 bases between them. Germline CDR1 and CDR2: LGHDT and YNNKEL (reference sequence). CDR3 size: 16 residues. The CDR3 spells CASSQSANSRSNIQYF. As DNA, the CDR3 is TGTGCCAGCAGCCAATCTGCCAACAGTCGTTCAAACATTCAGTACTTC.

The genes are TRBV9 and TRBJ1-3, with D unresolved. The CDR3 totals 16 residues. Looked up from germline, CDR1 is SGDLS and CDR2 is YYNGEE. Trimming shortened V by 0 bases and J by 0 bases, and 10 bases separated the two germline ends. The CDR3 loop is CASSVEGWSSGNTIYF. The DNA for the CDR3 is TGTGCCAGCAGCGTAGAAGGTTGGTCCTCTGGAAACACCATATATTTT.

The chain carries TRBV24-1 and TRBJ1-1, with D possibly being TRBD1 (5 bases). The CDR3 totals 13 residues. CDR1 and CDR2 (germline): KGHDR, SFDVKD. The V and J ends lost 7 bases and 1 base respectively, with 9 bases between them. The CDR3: CATSPGRNTEAFF. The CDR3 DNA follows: TGTGCCACCAGCCCAGGGCGGAACACTGAAGCTTTCTTT.

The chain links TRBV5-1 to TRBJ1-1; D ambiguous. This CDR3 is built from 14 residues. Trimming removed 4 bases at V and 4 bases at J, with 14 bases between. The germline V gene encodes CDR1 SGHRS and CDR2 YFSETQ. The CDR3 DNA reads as TGCGCCAGCAGCCCCGACATGGGCGGCACTGAAGCTTTCTTT. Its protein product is CASSPDMGGTEAFF.

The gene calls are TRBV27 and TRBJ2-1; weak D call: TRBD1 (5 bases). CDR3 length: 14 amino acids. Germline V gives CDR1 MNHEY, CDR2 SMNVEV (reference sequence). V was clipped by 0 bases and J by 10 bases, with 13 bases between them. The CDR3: CASSLSPAKGEQFF. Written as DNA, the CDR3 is TGTGCCAGCAGTTTATCCCCGGCAAAGGGGGAGCAGTTCTTC.

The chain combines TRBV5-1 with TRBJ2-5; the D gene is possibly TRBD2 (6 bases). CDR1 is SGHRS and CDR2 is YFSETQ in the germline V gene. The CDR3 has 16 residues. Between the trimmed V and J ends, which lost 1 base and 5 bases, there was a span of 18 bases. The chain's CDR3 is CASSLYAESGVETQYF. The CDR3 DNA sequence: TGCGCCAGCAGCTTGTATGCCGAATCGGGGGTGGAGACCCAGTACTTC.

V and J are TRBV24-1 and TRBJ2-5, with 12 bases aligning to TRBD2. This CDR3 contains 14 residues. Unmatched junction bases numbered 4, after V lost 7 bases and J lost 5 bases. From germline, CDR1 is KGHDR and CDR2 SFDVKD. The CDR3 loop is CATRPSGRGETQYF. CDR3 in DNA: TGTGCCACCAGACCTAGCGGGAGGGGTGAGACCCAGTACTTC.

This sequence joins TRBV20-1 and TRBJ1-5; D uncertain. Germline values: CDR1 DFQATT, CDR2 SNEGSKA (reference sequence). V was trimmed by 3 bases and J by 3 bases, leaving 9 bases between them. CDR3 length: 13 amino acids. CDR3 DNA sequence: TGCAGTGCTAGTACTCAGGTCAATCAGCCCCAGCATTTT. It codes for CSASTQVNQPQHF.

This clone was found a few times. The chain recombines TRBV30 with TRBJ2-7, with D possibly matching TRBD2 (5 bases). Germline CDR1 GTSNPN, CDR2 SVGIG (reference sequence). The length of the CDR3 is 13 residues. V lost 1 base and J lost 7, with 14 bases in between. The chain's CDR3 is CAWSENGSGEQYF. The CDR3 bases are TGTGCCTGGAGTGAGAACGGTTCGGGGGAGCAGTACTTC. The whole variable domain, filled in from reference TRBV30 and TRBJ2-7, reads SQTIHQWPATLVQPVGSPLSLECTVEGTSNPNLYWYRQAAGRGLQLLFYSVGIGQISSEVPQNLSASRPQDRQFILSSKKLLLSDSGFYLCAWSENGSGEQYFGPGTRLTVT.

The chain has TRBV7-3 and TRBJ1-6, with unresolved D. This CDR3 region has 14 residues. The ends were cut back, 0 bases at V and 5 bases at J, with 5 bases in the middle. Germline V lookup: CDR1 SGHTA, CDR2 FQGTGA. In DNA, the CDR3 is TGTGCCAGCAGCTTAACCCGAGATAATTCACCCCTCCACTTT. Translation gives CASSLTRDNSPLHF.

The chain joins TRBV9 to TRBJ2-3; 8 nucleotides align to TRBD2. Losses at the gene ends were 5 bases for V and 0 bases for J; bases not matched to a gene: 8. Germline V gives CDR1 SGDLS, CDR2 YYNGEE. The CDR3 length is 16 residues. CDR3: CASSPTSGTSTDTQYF. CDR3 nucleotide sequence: TGTGCCAGCAGTCCTACTAGCGGTACTAGCACAGATACGCAGTATTTT. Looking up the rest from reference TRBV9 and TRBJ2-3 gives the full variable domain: DSGVTQTPKHLITATGQRVTLRCSPRSGDLSVYWYQQSLDQGLQFLIQYYNGEERAKGNILERFSAQQFPDLHSELNLSSLELGDSALYFCASSPTSGTSTDTQYFGPGTRLTVL.

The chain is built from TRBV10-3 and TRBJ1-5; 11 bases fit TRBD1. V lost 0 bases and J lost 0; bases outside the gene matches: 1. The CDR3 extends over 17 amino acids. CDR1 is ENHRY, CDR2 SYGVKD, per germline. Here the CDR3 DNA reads TGTGCCATCAGTGAGTCGGGGACAGGGGGTAGCAATCAGCCCCAGCATTTT. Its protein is CAISESGTGGSNQPQHF.

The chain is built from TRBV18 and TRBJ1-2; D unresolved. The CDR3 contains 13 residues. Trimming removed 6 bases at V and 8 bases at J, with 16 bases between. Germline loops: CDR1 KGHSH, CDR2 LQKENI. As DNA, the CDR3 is TGTGCCAGCTCCCAAACAGTCGATGGCGGCTACACCTTC. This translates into CASSQTVDGGYTF.

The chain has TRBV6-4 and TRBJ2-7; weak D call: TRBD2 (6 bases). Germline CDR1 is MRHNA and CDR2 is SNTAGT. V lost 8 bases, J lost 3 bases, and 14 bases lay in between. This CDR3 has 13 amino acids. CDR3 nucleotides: TGTGCCAGCTCGATGACTAGGGGCTACGAGCAGTACTTC. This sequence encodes CASSMTRGYEQYF.

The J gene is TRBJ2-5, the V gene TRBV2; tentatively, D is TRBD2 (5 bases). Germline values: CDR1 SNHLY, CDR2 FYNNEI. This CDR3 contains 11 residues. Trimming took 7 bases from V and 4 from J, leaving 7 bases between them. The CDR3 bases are TGTGCCAGCATCCGGGGAGAGACCCAGTACTTC. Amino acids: CASIRGETQYF. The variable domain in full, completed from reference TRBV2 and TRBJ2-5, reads EPEVTQTPSHQVTQMGQEVILRCVPISNHLYFYWYRQILGQKVEFLVSFYNNEISEKSEIFDDQFSVERPDGSNFTLKIRSTKLEDSAMYFCASIRGETQYFGPGTRLLVL.

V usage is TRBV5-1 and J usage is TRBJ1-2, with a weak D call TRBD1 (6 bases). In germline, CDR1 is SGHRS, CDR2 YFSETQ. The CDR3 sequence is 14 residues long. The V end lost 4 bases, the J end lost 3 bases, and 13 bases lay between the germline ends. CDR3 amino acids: CASSVRTADYGYTF. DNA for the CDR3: TGCGCCAGCAGCGTAAGGACAGCAGACTATGGCTACACCTTC.

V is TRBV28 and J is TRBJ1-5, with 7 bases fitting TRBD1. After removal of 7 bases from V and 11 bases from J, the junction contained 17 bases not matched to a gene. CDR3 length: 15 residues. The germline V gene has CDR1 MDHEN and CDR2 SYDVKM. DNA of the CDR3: TGTGCCAGCACCCCAACCAGCGGGGACAGAGTGGCCCAGCATTTT. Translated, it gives CASTPTSGDRVAQHF.

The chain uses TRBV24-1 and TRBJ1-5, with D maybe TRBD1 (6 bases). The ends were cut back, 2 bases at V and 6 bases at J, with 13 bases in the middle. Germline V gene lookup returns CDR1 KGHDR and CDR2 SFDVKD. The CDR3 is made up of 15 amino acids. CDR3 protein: CATSDSQGWGQPQHF. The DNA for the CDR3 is TGTGCCACCAGTGATTCACAGGGATGGGGTCAGCCCCAGCATTTT.

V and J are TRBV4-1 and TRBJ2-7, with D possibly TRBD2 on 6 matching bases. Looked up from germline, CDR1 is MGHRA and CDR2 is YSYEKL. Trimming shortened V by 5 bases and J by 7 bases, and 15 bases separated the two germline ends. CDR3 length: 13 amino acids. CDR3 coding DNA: TGCGCCAGCAGCTCCGGGGGAGTCCCTGAGCAGTACTTC. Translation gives CASSSGGVPEQYF.

This CDR3 reads CATSRRGNQPQHF. CDR3 coding DNA: TGTGCCACCAGCCGACGGGGTAATCAGCCCCAGCATTTT. This sequence joins TRBV15 and TRBJ1-5; D not certain. CDR1 and CDR2 from the germline V gene are LNHNV and YYDKDF (reference sequence). CDR3 length: 13 residues. V shed 5 bases and J shed 4 bases, with 9 bases lying between them.

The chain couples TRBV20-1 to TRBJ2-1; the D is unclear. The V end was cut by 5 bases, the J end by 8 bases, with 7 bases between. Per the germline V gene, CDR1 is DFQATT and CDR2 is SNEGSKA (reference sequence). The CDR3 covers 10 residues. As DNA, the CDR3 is TGCAGTGCTTTGCGCGATGAGCAGTTCTTC. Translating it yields CSALRDEQFF.